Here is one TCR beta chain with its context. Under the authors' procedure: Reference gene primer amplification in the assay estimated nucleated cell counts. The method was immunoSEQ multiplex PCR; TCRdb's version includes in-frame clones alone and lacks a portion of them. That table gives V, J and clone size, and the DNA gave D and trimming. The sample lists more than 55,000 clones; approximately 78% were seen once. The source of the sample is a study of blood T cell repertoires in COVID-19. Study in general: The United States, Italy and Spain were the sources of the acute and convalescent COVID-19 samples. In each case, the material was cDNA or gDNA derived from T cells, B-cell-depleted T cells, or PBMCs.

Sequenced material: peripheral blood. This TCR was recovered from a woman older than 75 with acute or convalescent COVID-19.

CDR3 loop: CASRTALNTEAFF. In nucleotides, the CDR3 is TGTGCCAGCAGAACAGCCTTGAACACTGAAGCTTTCTTT. The rearrangement uses TRBV27 and TRBJ1-1, with unresolved D. Trimming took 6 bases from V and 0 from J, leaving 8 bases between them. In germline, CDR1 is MNHEY, CDR2 SMNVEV (reference sequence). The CDR3 extends over 13 amino acids.